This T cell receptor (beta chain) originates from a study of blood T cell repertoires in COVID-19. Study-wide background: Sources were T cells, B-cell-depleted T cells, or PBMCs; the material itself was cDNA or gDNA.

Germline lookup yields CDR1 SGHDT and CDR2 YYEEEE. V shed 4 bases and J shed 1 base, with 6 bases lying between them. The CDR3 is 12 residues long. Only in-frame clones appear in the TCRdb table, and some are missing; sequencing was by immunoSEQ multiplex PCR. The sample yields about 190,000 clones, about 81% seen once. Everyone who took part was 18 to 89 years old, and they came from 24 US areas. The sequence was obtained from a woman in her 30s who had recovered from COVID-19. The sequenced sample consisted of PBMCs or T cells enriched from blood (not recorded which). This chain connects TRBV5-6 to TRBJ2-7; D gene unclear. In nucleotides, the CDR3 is TGTGCCAGCAGCGATCTATCCTACGAGCAGTACTTC. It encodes CASSDLSYEQYF.